Each of the 7 T cell receptor beta chains below was sequenced from the same sample in a study of T cell responses to AZD1222 COVID-19 vaccine. This table comes from immunoSEQ multiplex PCR, and its TCRdb copy is limited to in-frame clones, with some not included. The table includes roughly 150,000 clones, 80% to 95% detected once. Sequencing used peripheral blood, obtained on day 0 of AZD1222 vaccination. The receptor set was obtained from an adult in good health.

This chain connects TRBV12-3 or TRBV12-4 to TRBJ2-7, with a tentative D call TRBD1 (5 bases). The ends were cut back, 7 bases at V and 7 bases at J, with 17 bases in the middle. The CDR3 extends over 13 amino acids. Written as DNA, the CDR3 is TGTGCCAGCATCTCGAGTGGGGCGAGGGAGCAGTACTTC. Translated: CASISSGAREQYF.

The chain combines TRBV7-8 with TRBJ2-1, with no clear D. The CDR3 covers 11 residues. Trimming pared 5 bases from V and 6 bases from J, leaving 5 bases between. Germline-derived CDR1 and CDR2 are SGHVS and FQNEAQ. DNA for the CDR3: TGTGCCAGCAGCCCCACCAATGAGCAGTTCTTC. Amino acid sequence: CASSPTNEQFF.

The chain links TRBV6-2 or TRBV6-3 to TRBJ2-7; D gene ambiguous. CDR3 length equals 12 residues. Germline lookup yields CDR1 MNHEY and CDR2 SVGEGT. Deletions cut 5 bases from V and 4 bases from J, with 9 bases between. In DNA, the CDR3 is TGTGCCAGCAGTGGTAGTAGGTACGAGCAGTACTTC. It encodes CASSGSRYEQYF.

This clone was recorded a few times. J is TRBJ2-7 and V is TRBV6-5; weak D call: TRBD1 (8 bases). The germline V gene has CDR1 MNHEY and CDR2 SVGAGI. Between the trimmed V and J ends, which lost 6 bases and 6 bases, there was a span of 21 bases. The CDR3 contains 15 residues. The CDR3: CASSHGGPGGGEQYF. CDR3 DNA: TGTGCCAGCAGCCACGGGGGGCCAGGGGGCGGCGAGCAGTACTTC.

Regarding this clone: The junction departs from the called germline gene at one end, perhaps through a read error. The rearrangement joins TRBV10-3 to TRBJ1-4; perhaps TRBD1 as D (6 bases). Germline CDR1 and CDR2: ENHRY and SYGVKD. This CDR3 is built from 13 residues. The CDR3 DNA reads as TGTGCCATTAGTGTCGGGGGCCTGGAAAAACTGTTTTTT. It translates to CAISVGGLEKLFF.

V and J are TRBV10-3 and TRBJ2-2; D not certain. The V end was cut by 0 bases, the J end by 6 bases, with 11 bases between. CDR3 size: 15 residues. Germline assignment: CDR1 ENHRY and CDR2 SYGVKD. CDR3 sequence: CAISESKVRAGELFF. CDR3 bases: TGTGCCATCAGTGAGTCGAAAGTCCGCGCCGGGGAGCTGTTTTTT.

The CDR3 is CASSLDWAGYSGNTIYF. Written as DNA, the CDR3 is TGTGCCAGCAGCTTAGATTGGGCAGGTTACTCTGGAAACACCATATATTTT. The chain carries TRBV11-3 and TRBJ1-3; D gene ambiguous. The CDR3 runs 17 residues. V was cut by 0 bases and J by 0 bases, with 12 bases left in between. The germline gives CDR1 SGHNT, CDR2 YENEEA.